These T cell receptor beta chains were read from a single sample in a study of monozygotic twins with cystic fibrosis. TCRdb's table, derived via immunoSEQ multiplex PCR, lists solely in-frame clones and lacks some. The sample carries 25,000 to 35,000 clones, over 80% recorded once. Sequencing input: blood. The receptors were sampled from a girl aged 2-10 years with cystic fibrosis. Each CDR3 is given with its conserved first and last residue. D genes are given only for firm matches. Clone size, where shown, is once, few, many, or a class for clones that have expanded.

TRBV19	once	TRBJ2-3	-	TGTGCCAGTAGTACGCTAACTGGGGCAGGGGGAGGGCGCCCAGATACGCAGTATTTT	CASSTLTGAGGGRPDTQYF
TRBV5-1	-	TRBJ2-7	TRBD1	TGCGCCAGCAGCTTTCCGGGACAGGGCTACGAGCAGTACTTC	CASSFPGQGYEQYF
TRBV4-1	-	TRBJ1-2	TRBD1	TGCGCCAGCAGCCAAGGGACAGGGAAGGACTATGGCTACACCTTC	CASSQGTGKDYGYTF
TRBV18	-	TRBJ2-7	-	TGTGCCAGCTCAGCCTCTAGCACCCACGAGCAGTACTTC	CASSASSTHEQYF
TRBV4-1	once	TRBJ2-7	TRBD2	TGCGCCAGCAGCCGCCTCATCCTAGCGGCCCCCCCTTTAAGCTCCTACGAGCAGTACTTC	CASSRLILAAPPLSSYEQYF
TRBV25-1	once	TRBJ2-7	-	TGTGCCAGCATTTTAAGTCCCGGACCCGGAGCCCTTTACGAGCAGTACTTC	CASILSPGPGALYEQYF
TRBV7-6	-	TRBJ2-7	TRBD1	TGTGCCAGCAGCTTTGGGACAGGATACGAGCAGTACTTC	CASSFGTGYEQYF
TRBV6-5	few	TRBJ2-7	TRBD2	TGTGCCAGCAGCAACAGCGGGAGCTCCTACGAGCAGTACTTC	CASSNSGSSYEQYF
TRBV15	-	TRBJ2-7	-	TGTGCCACCAGCAGAGATTGGGGGGGCGGGACAAAGGCCTACGAGCAGTACTTC	CATSRDWGGGTKAYEQYF
TRBV5-1	-	TRBJ2-2	TRBD1	TGCGCCAGCAGCTTGGGGACAGGAGTCACCGGGGAGCTGTTTTTT	CASSLGTGVTGELFF
TRBV5-6	-	TRBJ1-4	TRBD1	TGTGCCAGCACCCTCTTCGGGACAGGGGGTGATGAAAAACTGTTTTTT	CASTLFGTGGDEKLFF
TRBV14	-	TRBJ2-1	TRBD2	TGTGCCAGCAGCCAAGTAGCGGGAAGCTCCTACAATGAGCAGTTCTTC	CASSQVAGSSYNEQFF
TRBV19	-	TRBJ1-1	TRBD1	TGTGCCAGTAGTATTGACAGGGGGCAGGAGGTAGCTTTCTTT	CASSIDRGQEVAFF
TRBV29-1	-	TRBJ1-1	TRBD1	TGCAGCGTTATGACAGGGACAAACACTGAAGCTTTCTTT	CSVMTGTNTEAFF
TRBV2	-	TRBJ2-7	TRBD1	TGTGCCAGCAGGGACAGGGAATTACGCCACGAGCAGTACTTC	CASRDRELRHEQYF
TRBV29-1	few	TRBJ1-1	-	TGCAGCGTTGTGCCACAGTTGAACACTGAAGCTTTCTTT	CSVVPQLNTEAFF
TRBV5-1	-	TRBJ2-2	TRBD2	TGCGCCAGCAGCTCCGGGACTAGCGGGGTTGGCACCGGGGAGCTGTTTTTT	CASSSGTSGVGTGELFF
TRBV7-9	few	TRBJ1-4	TRBD1	TGTGCCAGCAGCTTAATTTGGGACAGGGGCAATGAAAAACTGTTTTTT	CASSLIWDRGNEKLFF
TRBV30	-	TRBJ1-1	TRBD1	TGTGCCTGGAGTCCAGGGGGTTGGACTGAAGCTTTCTTT	CAWSPGGWTEAFF
TRBV28	-	TRBJ2-2	-	TGTGCCAGCAGCCTCCGTAGGACTGTCACCGGGGAGCTGTTTTTT	CASSLRRTVTGELFF
TRBV7-6	-	TRBJ1-2	-	TGTGCCAGCAGCCCCATGGGGGGGGGCCTCCACACCTTC	CASSPMGGGLHTF
TRBV27	-	TRBJ2-1	-	TGTGCCAGCACCGCCGACTACAATGAGCAGTTCTTC	CASTADYNEQFF
TRBV6-5	few	TRBJ1-2	TRBD1	TGTGCCAGCAGTGATCGATGGACAGGGTACGGCTACACCTTC	CASSDRWTGYGYTF
TRBV25-1	once	TRBJ1-6	-	TGTGCCAGCACCCTATCCGAGGGTTATAATTCACCCCTCCACTTT	CASTLSEGYNSPLHF
TRBV5-1	-	TRBJ2-3	-	TGCGCCAGCAGGTGGTCCAATACGGCAGATACGCAGTATTTT	CASRWSNTADTQYF
TRBV10-3	-	TRBJ1-1	TRBD1	TGTGCCATCAGTGGGACAGGGCTTAACACTGAAGCTTTCTTT	CAISGTGLNTEAFF
TRBV1	-	TRBJ2-3	-	TGCACCAGCAAAGATACGCAGTATTTT	CTSKDTQYF
TRBV4-2	few	TRBJ2-2	TRBD2	TGTGCCAGCAGCCATCTAGCGGGTTTCACCGGGGAGCTGTTTTTT	CASSHLAGFTGELFF
TRBV2	once	TRBJ2-1	-	TGTGCCAGCAGTGACAGCTACAATGAGCAGTTCTTC	CASSDSYNEQFF
TRBV19	-	TRBJ2-7	-	TGTGCCAGTAGCTCCCTCGGGGGAGACGAGCAGTACTTC	CASSSLGGDEQYF
TRBV29-1	-	TRBJ2-7	TRBD2	TGCAGCGTTGGGGGACTAGCGGGAGGAACGTACGAGCAGTACTTC	CSVGGLAGGTYEQYF
TRBV30	-	TRBJ1-1	-	TGTGCCTGGGAGCGTACAGCGCGCACTGAAGCTTTCTTT	CAWERTARTEAFF
TRBV6-1	once	TRBJ2-1	TRBD1	TGTGCCAGCAGTGAAGGGAGGACAGGGCCCTACAATGAGCAGTTCTTC	CASSEGRTGPYNEQFF
TRBV5-1	-	TRBJ1-5	TRBD1	TGCGCCAGCAGTTTTGGGACAGATCAGCCCCAGCATTTT	CASSFGTDQPQHF
TRBV27	-	TRBJ1-6	TRBD1	TGTGCCAGCAGTTTCTCTGAACCGGGACAGGGCTATAATTCACCCCTCCACTTT	CASSFSEPGQGYNSPLHF
TRBV5-1	-	TRBJ2-5	TRBD2	TGCGCCAGCAGCTTGGGACTAGCGCTGGGAGAGACCCAGTACTTC	CASSLGLALGETQYF
TRBV19	-	TRBJ1-5	TRBD1	TGTGCCACTGCAACAGGGGGGAAACAGCCCCAGCATTTT	CATATGGKQPQHF
TRBV19	few	TRBJ1-1	-	TGTGCCAGTAGTATCGGGTCCACTGAAGCTTTCTTT	CASSIGSTEAFF
TRBV18	-	TRBJ2-1	-	TGTGCCAGCTCACCCGCGCAGCAGGGGAATGAGCAGTTCTTC	CASSPAQQGNEQFF
TRBV10-2	-	TRBJ1-2	-	TGCGCCAGCAGGGACCTTGGGACGGCATATGGCTACACCTTC	CASRDLGTAYGYTF
TRBV7-9	-	TRBJ2-1	TRBD1	TGTGCCAGCAGCACAAACACAGGGGGCCCGCGGCAGTTCTTC	CASSTNTGGPRQFF
TRBV6-5	-	TRBJ2-7	-	TGTGCCAGCAGTTACTCCCCCTCCGAGCAGTACTTC	CASSYSPSEQYF
TRBV30	-	TRBJ1-2	-	TGTGCCTGGAATAACGGGAAGGGTGGCTACACCTTC	CAWNNGKGGYTF
TRBV6-5	-	TRBJ1-3	-	TGTGCCAGCAGGAGGAATCGCTCTGGAAACACCATATATTTT	CASRRNRSGNTIYF
TRBV18	few	TRBJ1-6	-	TGTGCCAGCTCACCACTAGCCGGGACAAAAGTGAATAATTCACCCCTCCACTTT	CASSPLAGTKVNNSPLHF
TRBV9	-	TRBJ2-7	-	TGTGCCAGCAGCGTGGGCAACGAGCAGTACTTC	CASSVGNEQYF
TRBV5-5	-	TRBJ1-2	TRBD1	TGTGCCAGCAGCCCGGACAACAGGGGATTCGTCTATGGCTACACCTTC	CASSPDNRGFVYGYTF
TRBV10-3	-	TRBJ2-1	TRBD2	TGTGCCATCGCTACCCCCGGTGGGCTAGCGGTTCTAAACAATGAGCAGTTCTTC	CAIATPGGLAVLNNEQFF
TRBV11-2	few	TRBJ2-1	-	TGTGCCAGCAGCTTAGTATTCGGCGGGACTTACAATGAGCAGTTCTTC	CASSLVFGGTYNEQFF
TRBV27	few	TRBJ2-7	-	TGTGCCAGCAGCTACGGGACCGGCGAGCAGTACTTC	CASSYGTGEQYF
TRBV30	once	TRBJ2-3	TRBD1	TGTGCCTGGAGGATACCGGGACAGGGAGTCGCAGGGACGCAGTATTTT	CAWRIPGQGVAGTQYF
TRBV28	few	TRBJ1-4	-	TGTGCCAGCAGCTCCCGGGACGGAAGAAATGAAAAACTGTTTTTT	CASSSRDGRNEKLFF
TRBV28	-	TRBJ1-1	TRBD1	TGTGCCAGCAGTGCCGGGGACAGGGGGCCATTTACTGAAGCTTTCTTT	CASSAGDRGPFTEAFF
TRBV9	-	TRBJ2-1	-	TGTGCCAGCAGCTTAGGGGGACACGAATACAATGAGCAGTTCTTC	CASSLGGHEYNEQFF